The 31 T cell receptor beta chains below all came from one sample that was sequenced in a study of immune reconstitution after stem cell transplant in scleroderma. Via MiXCR, TCRdb re-called the RT-PCR reads, giving one row per CDR3 protein. The profile shows around 6,000 distinct CDR3 sequences, roughly 8% of them singletons. Sample collection occurred before or after autologous hematopoietic stem cell transplantation (not recorded which). The receptors come from a male donor with systemic sclerosis.

The V gene is TRBV7-2, the J gene TRBJ2-1; tentatively, D is TRBD1 (6 bases). The CDR3 is 16 residues long. The V gene's germline CDR1 is SGHTA and CDR2 FQGNSA. V lost 5 bases and J lost 3, with 17 bases in between. The CDR3 here is CASSKMGQGNYNEQFF. CDR3 in DNA: TGTGCCAGCAGCAAAATGGGCCAGGGGAACTACAATGAGCAGTTCTTC. The variable domain in full, completed from reference TRBV7-2 and TRBJ2-1, reads GAGVSQSPSNKVTEKGKDVELRCDPISGHTALYWYRQSLGQGLEFLIYFQGNSAPDKSGLPSDRFSAERTGGSVSTLTIQRTQQEDSAVYLCASSKMGQGNYNEQFFGPGTRLTVL.

This clonotype is medium-sized (0.01 to 0.1%). The CDR3 DNA reads TGCAGTGCTACCTATACGGACAGCTATGGCTACACCTTC. Encoded protein: CSATYTDSYGYTF. The V gene is TRBV20-1, the J gene TRBJ1-2, with a weak D call TRBD1 (6 bases). The germline V gene encodes CDR1 DFQATT and CDR2 SNEGSKA (reference sequence). Trimming took off 4 bases at V and 4 bases at J, with 13 bases between the two ends. The CDR3 length is 13 residues.

The chain carries TRBV27 and TRBJ1-4, with D possibly matching TRBD1 (5 bases). Germline V gene lookup returns CDR1 MNHEY and CDR2 SMNVEV (reference sequence). There are 15 residues in the CDR3. The V and J ends lost 0 bases and 3 bases respectively, with 8 bases between them. The CDR3 loop reads CASSLSGGPNEKLFF. The CDR3 nucleotides read TGTGCCAGCAGTTTATCTGGGGGTCCTAATGAAAAACTGTTTTTT.

This clonotype has a handful of counts. The chain employs TRBV20-1 and TRBJ2-6; D may be TRBD1 (6 bases). The CDR3 sequence is 15 residues long. Trimming pared 6 bases from V and 0 bases from J, leaving 12 bases between. CDR1 and CDR2 from the germline V gene are DFQATT and SNEGSKA (reference sequence). The CDR3 DNA sequence: TGCAGTGCCCGACAGGCAAGCTCTGGGGCCAACGTCCTGACTTTC. Translated: CSARQASSGANVLTF.

The chain links TRBV20-1 to TRBJ1-4; 8 nucleotides agree with TRBD1. The junction had 13 bases not matched to a gene; V was cut back by 3 bases and J by 16 bases. CDR3 length: 13 residues. The V gene's germline CDR1 is DFQATT and CDR2 SNEGSKA (reference sequence). CDR3 region: CSARPASDRATFF. Here the CDR3 DNA reads TGCAGTGCTAGGCCCGCTTCGGACAGGGCTACGTTTTTT.

This clonotype occurred a few times. The chain carries TRBV5-1 and TRBJ1-2; D is unclear. The CDR3 runs 13 residues. Trimming shortened V by 0 bases and J by 8 bases, and 11 bases separated the two germline ends. The V gene's germline CDR1 is SGHRS and CDR2 YFSETQ. The CDR3 bases are TGCGCCAGCAGCTTGGGGTTGACGTTCGGCTACACCTTC. It translates to CASSLGLTFGYTF.

The rearrangement joins TRBV20-1 to TRBJ2-1; 16 bases align to TRBD2. Germline V gene sequence: CDR1 DFQATT, CDR2 SNEGSKA (reference sequence). V shed 0 bases, J shed 7 bases, and the junction held 24 bases outside the gene matches. There are 23 residues in the CDR3. CDR3 DNA: TGCAGTGCTAGAGATGTCTCCCCCTGGGGGACTAGCGGGGGGGCATTCCTGATAAATGAGCAGTTCTTC. Its translation: CSARDVSPWGTSGGAFLINEQFF.

This clonotype rates as medium-sized. The V call is TRBV5-1, the J call TRBJ2-2, with D hard to call. Per the germline V gene, CDR1 is SGHRS and CDR2 is YFSETQ. V was pared by 3 bases and J by 9 bases, with 21 bases between. The CDR3 extends over 16 amino acids. The CDR3 is CASSSATTEFQRELFF. The CDR3 DNA follows: TGCGCCAGCAGCTCGGCCACCACCGAGTTCCAGCGGGAGCTGTTTTTT.

In this sample, this clonotype is medium-sized (0.01 to 0.1%). This chain joins TRBV7-2 and TRBJ2-7; a weak D match, TRBD2 (6 bases). The V gene lost 5 bases and the J gene lost 3 bases, with 20 bases spanning the gap. From germline, CDR1 is SGHTA and CDR2 FQGNSA. CDR3 length equals 16 residues. This CDR3 reads CASSHPGLILGYEQYF. The CDR3 nucleotides read TGTGCCAGCAGCCACCCCGGACTAATCCTTGGCTACGAGCAGTACTTC.

This chain connects TRBV5-1 to TRBJ2-7, with 12 bases aligning to TRBD1. CDR3 length: 17 amino acids. V was pared by 2 bases and J by 1 base, with 7 bases of the junction left unmatched. The germline CDR1 and CDR2 sequences are SGHRS and YFSETQ. For the CDR3, the DNA is TGCGCCAGCAGCTTAGGACTGGGACAGGGGGCTTCCTACGAGCAGTACTTC. Protein product: CASSLGLGQGASYEQYF.

The chain employs TRBV20-1 and TRBJ2-3, with unresolved D. V lost 1 base and J 0 bases, leaving 17 bases between the germline ends. The CDR3 extends over 17 amino acids. Germline-derived CDR1 and CDR2 are DFQATT and SNEGSKA (reference sequence). The CDR3 is CSARVMKGLSSTDTQYF. The CDR3 DNA follows: TGCAGTGCTAGAGTGATGAAGGGATTGTCTAGCACAGATACGCAGTATTTT.

This clonotype was seen a handful of times. The chain recombines TRBV5-1 with TRBJ2-5, with 9 bases aligning to TRBD2. The V gene end was trimmed by 5 bases and the J gene end by 5 bases; junction bases not matched to a gene: 10. The CDR3 has 15 residues. CDR1 and CDR2 from the germline V gene are SGHRS and YFSETQ. In DNA form, the CDR3 reads TGCGCCAGCAGGCCTCCGGGACTAGCTGGGGAGACCCAGTACTTC. This sequence encodes CASRPPGLAGETQYF.

This chain connects TRBV29-1 to TRBJ2-1; TRBD2 agrees at 10 bases. The CDR3 has 14 residues. Germline V gene lookup returns CDR1 SQVTM and CDR2 ANQGSEA. V trimming: 8 bases; J trimming: 9 bases; junction bases outside the gene matches: 13. Here the CDR3 DNA reads TGCAGCCTCCTGGGGGCTAGCGGGAGAGTTGAGCAGTTCTTC. As protein: CSLLGASGRVEQFF.

This clonotype was observed a few times. V and J are TRBV5-1 and TRBJ2-7; D not certain. Germline CDR1 is SGHRS and CDR2 is YFSETQ. Trimming removed 4 bases at V and 0 bases at J, with 17 bases between. This CDR3 is built from 16 residues. The CDR3 nucleotides read TGCGCCAGCAGCCCGAATCCGGAAAGGAGCTCCTACGAGCAGTACTTC. Residues: CASSPNPERSSYEQYF. Full variable domain (missing parts from reference TRBV5-1 and TRBJ2-7): KAGVTQTPRYLIKTRGQQVTLSCSPISGHRSVSWYQQTPGQGLQFLFEYFSETQRNKGNFPGRFSGRQFSNSRSEMNVSTLELGDSALYLCASSPNPERSSYEQYFGPGTRLTVT.

This chain connects TRBV5-5 to TRBJ1-2; a weak D match, TRBD1 (6 bases). Germline V gene sequence: CDR1 SGHKS, CDR2 YYEKEE (reference sequence). CDR3 length: 15 amino acids. Trimming pared 0 bases from V and 3 bases from J, leaving 12 bases between. The CDR3 DNA reads TGTGCCAGCAGCTTGGATGGCAGGGGATACTATGGCTACACCTTC. It encodes CASSLDGRGYYGYTF. Full variable domain (remainder filled in from reference TRBV5-5 and TRBJ1-2): DAGVTQSPTHLIKTRGQQVTLRCSPISGHKSVSWYQQVLGQGPQFIFQYYEKEERGRGNFPDRFSARQFPNYSSELNVNALLLGDSALYLCASSLDGRGYYGYTFGSGTRLTVV.

V gene TRBV27 combines with J gene TRBJ2-1; TRBD2 matches 7 bases. CDR1 MNHEY and CDR2 SMNVEV come from the germline V gene (reference sequence). V lost 5 bases and J lost 10; bases outside the gene matches: 14. CDR3 length equals 15 residues. Here the CDR3 DNA reads TGTGCCAGCAGTATGAACTGGGGACTACAATTCGAGCAGTTCTTC. It translates to CASSMNWGLQFEQFF.

By sample fraction, this clonotype is medium-sized. The chain has TRBV12-3 or TRBV12-4 and TRBJ1-2, with TRBD1 matching over 7 bases. V dropped 5 bases and J dropped 8; count of bases not matched to a gene: 8. CDR3 length: 13 residues. For the CDR3, the DNA is TGTGCCAGCAGTCAGGCAGGGGGAAGGGGCTACACCTTC. This sequence encodes CASSQAGGRGYTF.

This clonotype has a handful of counts. The chain has TRBV5-1 and TRBJ2-3; TRBD2 agrees at 16 bases. The V gene's germline CDR1 is SGHRS and CDR2 YFSETQ. Trimming took 1 base from V and 4 from J; bases not matched to a gene: 9. The CDR3 is 19 residues long. The CDR3 DNA follows: TGCGCCAGCAGCTTGCTAACCGGGACTAGCGGGGGGGCCCCAGATACGCAGTATTTT. Its protein is CASSLLTGTSGGAPDTQYF.

V gene TRBV20-1 combines with J gene TRBJ1-4, with a tentative D call TRBD1 (5 bases). Trimming took 3 bases from V and 4 from J, leaving 24 bases between them. The CDR3 runs to 18 residues. Germline CDR1 is DFQATT and CDR2 is SNEGSKA (reference sequence). This chain's CDR3 is CSARIRRDFMGGNEKLFF. For the CDR3, the DNA is TGCAGTGCTAGGATCCGCCGGGACTTCATGGGGGGTAATGAAAAACTGTTTTTT.

Within the sample, this clonotype is medium-sized. The J gene is TRBJ2-7, the V gene TRBV20-1; no firm D call. CDR1 is DFQATT, CDR2 SNEGSKA, per germline (reference sequence). V was clipped by 2 bases and J by 6 bases, with 11 bases between them. This CDR3 has 12 amino acids. CDR3 residues: CSARRAGGEQYF. DNA for the CDR3: TGCAGTGCTAGACGGGCAGGCGGCGAGCAGTACTTC.

The chain employs TRBV5-7 and TRBJ2-1, with a tentative D call TRBD2 (5 bases). TRBV5-7 is classed as an ORF, of uncertain function. The CDR3 contains 13 residues. Trimming cost V 7 bases and J 5 bases, with 13 bases left between them. CDR3 sequence (DNA): TGTGCCAGCGGGTCCCGCGGGCACAATGAGCAGTTCTTC. It yields the protein CASGSRGHNEQFF.

This clonotype is large (0.1 to 1%) within its sample. This chain joins TRBV5-4 and TRBJ1-6; D is unclear. CDR1 is SGHNT and CDR2 is YYREEE in the germline V gene (reference sequence). V gave up 4 bases and J gave up 9 bases, with 17 bases separating them. The CDR3 has 15 amino acids. Here the CDR3 reads CASSLEKGLGSPLHF. In nucleotides, the CDR3 is TGTGCCAGCAGCCTGGAGAAGGGTTTAGGTTCACCCCTCCACTTT.

J is TRBJ2-5 and V is TRBV28; 9 positions match TRBD1. Trimming at V came to 4 bases and at J to 4 bases, leaving 1 base not matched to a gene. Germline lookup yields CDR1 MDHEN and CDR2 SYDVKM. CDR3 length equals 13 residues. This CDR3 reads CASSWGQGETQYF. The CDR3 region has the DNA TGTGCCAGCAGTTGGGGACAGGGAGAGACCCAGTACTTC.

The rearrangement links TRBV7-8 to TRBJ1-1; weak D call: TRBD1 (6 bases). The CDR3 extends over 12 amino acids. Trimming stripped 1 base from V and 11 bases from J, with 11 bases between. In germline, CDR1 is SGHVS, CDR2 FQNEAQ. This CDR3 reads CASSLDRVQAFF. The CDR3 coding sequence is TGTGCCAGCAGCTTAGACAGGGTTCAGGCTTTCTTT.

Remarks on this clonotype: A much larger clone differs from this one at a single base, so this may be a read error. The rearrangement uses TRBV5-1 and TRBJ2-3, with D hard to call. Germline V gene sequence: CDR1 SGHRS, CDR2 YFSETQ. The CDR3 spans 11 residues. DNA for the CDR3: TGCGTCAGCAGCCTCACAGATACGCAGTATTTT. Its translation: CVSSLTDTQYF. The variable domain in full, completed from reference TRBV5-1 and TRBJ2-3, reads KAGVTQTPRYLIKTRGQQVTLSCSPISGHRSVSWYQQTPGQGLQFLFEYFSETQRNKGNFPGRFSGRQFSNSRSEMNVSTLELGDSALYLCVSSLTDTQYFGPGTRLTVL.

This clonotype was seen only a few times. This chain uses TRBV20-1 with TRBJ2-7; 12 nucleotides line up with TRBD1. V lost 6 bases, J lost 2 bases, and 2 bases stayed unmatched. Germline V gives CDR1 DFQATT, CDR2 SNEGSKA (reference sequence). There are 13 residues in the CDR3. CDR3: CSAGQGAAYEQYF. The CDR3 region has the DNA TGCAGTGCGGGACAGGGGGCGGCCTACGAGCAGTACTTC.

This clonotype was recorded a few times. The genes are TRBV10-3 and TRBJ2-7; 11 nucleotides line up with TRBD2. There are 14 residues in the CDR3. Unmatched junction bases numbered 5, after V lost 6 bases and J lost 4 bases. Germline V gives CDR1 ENHRY, CDR2 SYGVKD. CDR3 region: CAIRIAGGPYEQYF. The DNA of the CDR3 is TGTGCCATCAGAATAGCGGGGGGGCCGTACGAGCAGTACTTC.

About this clonotype itself: Mismatch with germline at one junction end may stem from a read error. The chain has TRBV28 and TRBJ2-2; TRBD1 agrees at 12 bases. The CDR3 spans 17 residues. Looked up from germline, CDR1 is MDHEN and CDR2 is SYDVKM. CDR3 sequence: CVSRALGQGARDGELFF. The CDR3 DNA is TGTGTCAGCAGAGCCTTGGGACAGGGGGCCCGAGACGGGGAGCTGTTTTTT.

This clonotype was counted a few times. The genes are TRBV30 and TRBJ1-2; 9 bases agree with TRBD1. The germline gives CDR1 GTSNPN, CDR2 SVGIG (reference sequence). This CDR3 is built from 14 residues. Trimming took 2 bases from V and 5 from J; bases not matched to a gene: 6. CDR3 in DNA: TGTGCCTGGAGTCCCACAGGGGGCATTTATGGCTACACCTTC. Its translation is CAWSPTGGIYGYTF.

In its sample, this clonotype is medium-sized (0.01 to 0.1%). This chain uses TRBV4-2 with TRBJ2-1; D possibly corresponds to TRBD2 (6 bases). CDR3 length: 15 residues. V was trimmed by 4 bases and J by 4 bases, leaving 14 bases between them. The germline gives CDR1 LGHNA, CDR2 YNFKEQ. The CDR3 DNA sequence: TGTGCCAGCAGCCCCTGGGACTCACAATACAATGAGCAGTTCTTC. Translating it yields CASSPWDSQYNEQFF.

This chain uses TRBV3-1 with TRBJ2-1, with D perhaps matching TRBD2 (5 bases). Germline V gives CDR1 LGHDT, CDR2 YNNKEL (reference sequence). The CDR3 sequence is 17 residues long. V shed 3 bases and J shed 6 bases, with 21 bases lying between them. The CDR3 sequence is CASSHLPWWENANEQFF. The CDR3 DNA is TGTGCCAGCAGCCATCTCCCTTGGTGGGAGAATGCCAATGAGCAGTTCTTC.